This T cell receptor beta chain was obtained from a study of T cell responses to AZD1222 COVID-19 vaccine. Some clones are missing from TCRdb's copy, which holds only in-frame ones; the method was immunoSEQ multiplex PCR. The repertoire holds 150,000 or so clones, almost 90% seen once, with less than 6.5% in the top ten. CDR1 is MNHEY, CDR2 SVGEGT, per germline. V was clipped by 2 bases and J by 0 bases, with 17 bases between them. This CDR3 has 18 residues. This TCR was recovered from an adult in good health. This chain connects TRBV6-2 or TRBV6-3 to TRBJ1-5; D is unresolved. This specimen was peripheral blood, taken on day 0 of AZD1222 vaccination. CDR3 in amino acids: CASSYNESPDYSNQPQHF. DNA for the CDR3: TGTGCCAGCAGTTACAACGAATCCCCCGACTATAGCAATCAGCCCCAGCATTTT.